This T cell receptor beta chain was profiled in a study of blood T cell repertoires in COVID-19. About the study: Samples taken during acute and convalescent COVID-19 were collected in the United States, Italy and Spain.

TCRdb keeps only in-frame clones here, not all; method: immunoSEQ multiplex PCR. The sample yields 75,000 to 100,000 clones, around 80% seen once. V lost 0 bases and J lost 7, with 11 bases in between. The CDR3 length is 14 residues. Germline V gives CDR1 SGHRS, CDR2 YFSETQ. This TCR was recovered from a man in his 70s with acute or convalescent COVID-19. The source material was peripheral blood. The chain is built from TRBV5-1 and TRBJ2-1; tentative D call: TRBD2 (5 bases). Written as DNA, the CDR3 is TGCGCCAGCAGCTTGGCCCGGACTTTTAATGAGCAGTTCTTC. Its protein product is CASSLARTFNEQFF.